This T cell receptor (beta chain) was identified in a study of T cells in Graves' hyperthyroidism and ophthalmopathy. It was RNA transcripts that yielded the amplified TCR beta CDR3 regions. HTBI primers drove first-round RT-PCR of the TCR CDR3. MiXCR, run by TCRdb on the multiplex PCR reads, gives a single entry per CDR3 protein. The table has around 300,000 distinct CDR3 sequences, around 20% seen once. This clonotype has at least ten counts. The V end was cut by 6 bases, the J end by 5 bases, with 13 bases between. Looked up from germline, CDR1 is LGHDT and CDR2 is YNNKEL (reference sequence). The CDR3 sequence is 13 residues long.

The specimen sequenced was blood. This sequence was found in a man aged 25 to 40 with Graves' ophthalmopathy. The chain uses TRBV3-1 and TRBJ1-1, with D possibly matching TRBD1 (6 bases). CDR3 nucleotides: TGTGCCAGCAGTCCACAGGGTCGAACTGAAGCTTTCTTT. The encoded protein is CASSPQGRTEAFF.